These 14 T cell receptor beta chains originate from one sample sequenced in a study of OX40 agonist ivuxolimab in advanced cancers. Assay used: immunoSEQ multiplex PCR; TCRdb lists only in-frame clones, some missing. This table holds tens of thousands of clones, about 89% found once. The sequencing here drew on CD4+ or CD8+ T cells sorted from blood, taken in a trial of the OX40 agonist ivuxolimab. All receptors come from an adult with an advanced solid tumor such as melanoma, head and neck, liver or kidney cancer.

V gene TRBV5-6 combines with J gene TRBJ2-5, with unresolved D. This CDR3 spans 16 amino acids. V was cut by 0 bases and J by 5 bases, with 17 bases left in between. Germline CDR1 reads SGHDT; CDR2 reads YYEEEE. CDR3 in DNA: TGTGCCAGCAGCTTGGGGTTAGTTCAACCTCGTGAGACCCAGTACTTC. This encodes CASSLGLVQPRETQYF.

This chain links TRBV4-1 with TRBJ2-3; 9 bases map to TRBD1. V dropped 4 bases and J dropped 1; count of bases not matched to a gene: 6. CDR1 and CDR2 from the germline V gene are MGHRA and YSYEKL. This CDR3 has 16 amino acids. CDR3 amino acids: CASSPYRDRGTDTQYF. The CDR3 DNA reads TGCGCCAGCAGCCCGTACCGGGACAGGGGCACAGATACGCAGTATTTT.

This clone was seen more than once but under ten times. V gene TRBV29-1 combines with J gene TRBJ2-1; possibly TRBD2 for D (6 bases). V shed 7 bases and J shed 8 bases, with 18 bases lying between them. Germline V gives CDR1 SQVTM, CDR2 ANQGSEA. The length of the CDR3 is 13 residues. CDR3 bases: TGCAGCGCTCGCCCGGACTACACGGATGAGCAGTTCTTC. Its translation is CSARPDYTDEQFF.

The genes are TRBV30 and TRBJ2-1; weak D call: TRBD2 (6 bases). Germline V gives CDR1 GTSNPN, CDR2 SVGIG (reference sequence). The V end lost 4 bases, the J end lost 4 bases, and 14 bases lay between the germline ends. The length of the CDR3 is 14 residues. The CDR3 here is CAWKSAGPYNEQFF. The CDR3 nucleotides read TGTGCCTGGAAGTCGGCGGGACCGTACAATGAGCAGTTCTTC.

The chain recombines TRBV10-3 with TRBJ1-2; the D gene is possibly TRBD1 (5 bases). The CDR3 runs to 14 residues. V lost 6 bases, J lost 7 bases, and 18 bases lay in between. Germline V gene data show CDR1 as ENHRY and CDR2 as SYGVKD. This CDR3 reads CAIRGGGRDGGYTF. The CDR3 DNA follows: TGTGCCATCAGGGGGGGAGGCCGGGACGGTGGCTACACCTTC.

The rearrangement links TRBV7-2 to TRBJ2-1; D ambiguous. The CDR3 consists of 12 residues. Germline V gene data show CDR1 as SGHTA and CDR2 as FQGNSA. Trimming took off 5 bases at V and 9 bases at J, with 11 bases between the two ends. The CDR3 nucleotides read TGTGCCAGCAGCCCGCAGGATATTGAGCAGTTCTTC. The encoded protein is CASSPQDIEQFF.

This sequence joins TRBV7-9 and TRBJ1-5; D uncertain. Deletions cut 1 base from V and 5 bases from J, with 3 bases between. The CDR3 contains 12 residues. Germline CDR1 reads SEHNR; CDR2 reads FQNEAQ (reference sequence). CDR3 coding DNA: TGTGCCAGCAGCTTAGTGGATCAGCCCCAGCATTTT. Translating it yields CASSLVDQPQHF.

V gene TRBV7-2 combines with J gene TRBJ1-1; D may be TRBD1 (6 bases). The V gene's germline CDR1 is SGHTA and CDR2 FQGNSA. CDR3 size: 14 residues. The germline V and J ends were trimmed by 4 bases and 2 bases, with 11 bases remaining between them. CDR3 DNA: TGTGCCAGCAGCTCCTCCGGGACAAACACTGAAGCTTTCTTT. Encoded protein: CASSSSGTNTEAFF.

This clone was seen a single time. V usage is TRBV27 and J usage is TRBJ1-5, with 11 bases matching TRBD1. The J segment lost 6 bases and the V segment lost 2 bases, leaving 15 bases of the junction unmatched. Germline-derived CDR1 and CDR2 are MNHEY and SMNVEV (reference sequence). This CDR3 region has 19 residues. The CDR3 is CASSLITPAGTGGSQPQHF. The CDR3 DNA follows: TGTGCCAGCAGTTTAATAACCCCCGCCGGGACAGGGGGTTCTCAGCCCCAGCATTTT.

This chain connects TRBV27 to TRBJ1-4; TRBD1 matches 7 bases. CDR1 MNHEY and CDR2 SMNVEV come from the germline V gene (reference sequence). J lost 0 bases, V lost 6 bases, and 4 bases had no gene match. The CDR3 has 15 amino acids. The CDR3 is CASSQGTATNEKLFF. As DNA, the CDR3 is TGTGCCAGCAGCCAAGGGACAGCAACTAATGAAAAACTGTTTTTT.

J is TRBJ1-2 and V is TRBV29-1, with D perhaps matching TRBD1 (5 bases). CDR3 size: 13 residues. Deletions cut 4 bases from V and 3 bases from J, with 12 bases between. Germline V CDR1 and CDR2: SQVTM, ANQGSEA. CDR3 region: CSVVAGRDYGYTF. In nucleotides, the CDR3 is TGCAGCGTTGTGGCAGGGCGAGACTATGGCTACACCTTC.

Here the CDR3 reads CASSNLAGQGFDGYTF. DNA of the CDR3: TGTGCCAGCAGCAACCTAGCGGGACAGGGGTTCGATGGCTACACCTTC. V is TRBV6-6 and J is TRBJ1-2, with 10 positions matching TRBD1. CDR3 length: 16 amino acids. Germline V gene lookup returns CDR1 MNHNY and CDR2 SVGAGI (reference sequence). V lost 6 bases to trimming and J lost 6 bases; unmatched junction nucleotides: 13.

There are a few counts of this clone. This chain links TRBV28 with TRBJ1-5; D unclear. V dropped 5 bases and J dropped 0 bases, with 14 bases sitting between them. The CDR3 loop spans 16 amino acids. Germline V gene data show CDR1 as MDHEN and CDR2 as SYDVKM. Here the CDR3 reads CASSPPNGDSNQPQHF. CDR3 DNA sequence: TGTGCCAGCAGTCCTCCTAATGGGGATAGCAATCAGCCCCAGCATTTT. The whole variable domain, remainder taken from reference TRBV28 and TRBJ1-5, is DVKVTQSSRYLVKRTGEKVFLECVQDMDHENMFWYRQDPGLGLRLIYFSYDVKMKEKGDIPEGYSVSREKKERFSLILESASTNQTSMYLCASSPPNGDSNQPQHFGDGTRLSIL.

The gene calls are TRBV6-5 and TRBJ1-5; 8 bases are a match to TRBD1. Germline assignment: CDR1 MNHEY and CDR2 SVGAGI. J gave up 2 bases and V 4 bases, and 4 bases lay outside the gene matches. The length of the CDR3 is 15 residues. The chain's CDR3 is CASSLQGDGNQPQHF. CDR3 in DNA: TGTGCCAGCAGTTTACAGGGGGACGGCAATCAGCCCCAGCATTTT.